One sample yielded the 5 T cell receptor beta chains listed below, sequenced in a study of T-cell memory formation after mild COVID-19. TCRdb used MiXCR to reprocess the 5' RACE reads, holding one entry per CDR3 protein. The sample holds about 130,000 distinct CDR3 sequences, about 17% seen once. Material: PBMCs or a T cell subset sorted from them (not recorded which). The source of these receptors is a young man who had mild COVID-19 (a few samples of this study predate the infection). Cell type and time point are not known.

This clonotype was picked up a small number of times. The chain employs TRBV5-1 and TRBJ2-3, with 9 bases fitting TRBD2. The V gene end was trimmed by 3 bases and the J gene end by 5 bases; junction bases not matched to a gene: 7. CDR3 length: 15 amino acids. The germline gives CDR1 SGHRS, CDR2 YFSETQ. The CDR3 here is CASSSDSTSGDTQYF. Written as DNA, the CDR3 is TGCGCCAGCAGCTCTGACTCGACTAGCGGAGATACGCAGTATTTT.

This clonotype was observed a handful of times. The gene calls are TRBV10-3 and TRBJ2-1, with D unresolved. Germline assignment: CDR1 ENHRY and CDR2 SYGVKD. Trimming removed 8 bases from V and 5 bases from J, with 10 bases in between. The CDR3 is 12 amino acids. CDR3 protein: CAIGLIHNEQFF. The DNA for the CDR3 is TGTGCCATCGGTCTGATCCACAATGAGCAGTTCTTC.

The V call is TRBV18, the J call TRBJ2-1; 9 nucleotides line up with TRBD1. The length of the CDR3 is 14 residues. V was clipped by 3 bases and J by 8 bases; unmatched bases: 5. CDR1 is KGHSH and CDR2 is LQKENI in the germline V gene. The CDR3 here is CASSPGTGNDEQFF. CDR3 nucleotide sequence: TGTGCCAGCTCACCCGGGACAGGGAACGATGAGCAGTTCTTC.

The V gene is TRBV12-3 or TRBV12-4, the J gene TRBJ2-1, with 8 bases lining up with TRBD1. CDR3 size: 15 residues. With V trimmed by 8 bases and J by 4 bases, 10 bases remained unmatched. Here the CDR3 reads CASSLRDRNYNEQFF. CDR3 sequence (DNA): TGTGCCAGCTCTCTACGGGACAGGAATTACAATGAGCAGTTCTTC.

V is TRBV7-3 and J is TRBJ2-5; weak D call: TRBD2 (5 bases). Germline values: CDR1 SGHTA, CDR2 FQGTGA. V gave up 1 base and J gave up 5 bases, with 11 bases separating them. This CDR3 has 14 residues. In DNA, the CDR3 is TGTGCCAGCAGCTTAAGTCCTAGCTTGGAGACCCAGTACTTC. Translating it yields CASSLSPSLETQYF.